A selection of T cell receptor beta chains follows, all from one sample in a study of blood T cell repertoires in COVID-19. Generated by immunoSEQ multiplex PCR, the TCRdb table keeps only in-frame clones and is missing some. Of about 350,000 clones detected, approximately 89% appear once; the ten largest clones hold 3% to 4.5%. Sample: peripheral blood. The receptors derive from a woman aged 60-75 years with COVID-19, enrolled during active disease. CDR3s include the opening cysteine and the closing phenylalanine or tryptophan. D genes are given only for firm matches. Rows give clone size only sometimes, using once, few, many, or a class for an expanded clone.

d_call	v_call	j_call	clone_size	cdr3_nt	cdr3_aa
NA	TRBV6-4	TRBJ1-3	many	TGTGCCAGCAGCGCACATAGGGTGCCCGGGGAGGACACCATATATTTT	CASSAHRVPGEDTIYF
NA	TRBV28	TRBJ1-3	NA	TGTGCCAGCAGTTTGGGGGGGGCCCTTGGAAACACCATATATTTT	CASSLGGALGNTIYF
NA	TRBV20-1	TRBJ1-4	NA	TGCAGTGCCCTTACAGGTGAAAAACTGTTTTTT	CSALTGEKLFF
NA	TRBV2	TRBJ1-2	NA	TGTGCCAGCAGTGAGGGGAGGGCTGATGGCTACACCTTC	CASSEGRADGYTF
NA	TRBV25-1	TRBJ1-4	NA	TGTGCCAGCAGTGAATTGACTCCCCCCGGAAAACTGTTTTTT	CASSELTPPGKLFF
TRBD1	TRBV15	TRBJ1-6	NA	TGTGCCACCAGCAGATTGACAGGGGGCACGGATTCACCCCTCCACTTT	CATSRLTGGTDSPLHF
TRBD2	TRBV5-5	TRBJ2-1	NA	TGTGCCAGCAGCTCCCGGGAGGGGTCCTACAATGAGCAGTTCTTC	CASSSREGSYNEQFF
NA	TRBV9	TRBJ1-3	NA	TGTGCCAGCAGCCCAAACACATGGGGAAACACCATATATTTT	CASSPNTWGNTIYF
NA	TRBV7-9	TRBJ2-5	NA	TGTGCCAGCAGCTTTGCAGGAGGGCAAGAGACCCAGTACTTC	CASSFAGGQETQYF
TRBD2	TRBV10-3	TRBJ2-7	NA	TGTGCCATCAGTGAGGGACTAGCGGGGGGCTACGAGCAGTACTTC	CAISEGLAGGYEQYF
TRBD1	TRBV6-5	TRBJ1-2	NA	TGTGCCACCGACACCAGGGGGCGAGGCTACACCTTC	CATDTRGRGYTF
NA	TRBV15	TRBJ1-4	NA	TGTGCCACCAGCAGTGGCGGCAGGGTAGATGAAAAACTGTTTTTT	CATSSGGRVDEKLFF